One and the same sample provided the 9 T cell receptor beta chains below, sequenced in a study of human T cells and chemical hapten exposure. TCRdb ran MiXCR on the RACE reads and lists one entry per CDR3 protein. The table includes over 300,000 distinct CDR3 sequences, around 5.5% detected once. The time point denotes: pre-sensitization, week 0. The treatment here: therapeutic diphenylcyclopropenone sensitization with weekly scalp DPC. Sequencing was performed on whole blood, taken in connection with sensitization to the hapten diphenylcyclopropenone (DPC). Receptor source: a woman between 45 and 60 years old with alopecia areata. Some clones in this sample may be carry-over from other donors' samples.

This clonotype was observed at least ten times. V is TRBV4-3 and J is TRBJ1-4; the match to TRBD1 covers 8 bases. Germline lookup yields CDR1 LGHNA and CDR2 YSLEER. This CDR3 is built from 15 residues. J lost 6 bases, V lost 3 bases, and 6 bases had no gene match. The CDR3 DNA follows: TGCGCCAGCAGCCAGGGCCGGGACAGGCATGAAAAACTGTTTTTT. It encodes CASSQGRDRHEKLFF.

The chain employs TRBV27 and TRBJ1-6; a weak D match, TRBD1 (5 bases). The CDR3 length is 15 residues. Trimming left V 3 bases short and J 3 bases short, with 9 bases between. Looked up from germline, CDR1 is MNHEY and CDR2 is SMNVEV (reference sequence). Here the CDR3 DNA reads TGTGCCAGCAGTTTTGGGGGAATCTATAATTCACCCCTCCACTTT. It codes for CASSFGGIYNSPLHF.

The table lists this clonotype with many counts. This chain uses TRBV10-3 with TRBJ2-4, with D possibly being TRBD1 or TRBD2 (6 bases each). The CDR3 runs to 15 residues. V lost 3 bases, J lost 0 bases, and 9 bases lay in between. CDR1 and CDR2 (germline): ENHRY, SYGVKD. CDR3 protein: CAISEGGTAKNIQYF. The CDR3 nucleotides are TGTGCCATCAGTGAAGGGGGGACAGCCAAAAACATTCAGTACTTC.

A few counts support this clonotype. This rearrangement joins TRBV7-2 to TRBJ1-5, with D unclear. Germline values: CDR1 SGHTA, CDR2 FQGNSA. The CDR3 sequence is 16 residues long. The V end was cut by 1 base, the J end by 0 bases, with 10 bases between. The CDR3 coding sequence is TGTGCCAGCAGCTTAGTTCCAGTACTTAGCAATCAGCCCCAGCATTTT. This gives the protein CASSLVPVLSNQPQHF.

This clonotype was observed at least ten times. The chain uses TRBV7-9 and TRBJ1-5, with no clear D. The CDR3 consists of 15 residues. Per germline, CDR1 SEHNR and CDR2 FQNEAQ (reference sequence). V was trimmed by 5 bases and J by 2 bases, leaving 13 bases between them. The CDR3 nucleotides are TGTGCCAGCAGCCCCGAGGTTTGGGGCAATCAGCCCCAGCATTTT. This translates into CASSPEVWGNQPQHF. Together with reference TRBV7-9 and TRBJ1-5, the CDR3 gives the full variable domain: DTGVSQNPRHKITKRGQNVTFRCDPISEHNRLYWYRQTLGQGPEFLTYFQNEAQLEKSRLLSDRFSAERPKGSFSTLEIQRTEQGDSAMYLCASSPEVWGNQPQHFGDGTRLSIL.

V usage is TRBV7-2 and J usage is TRBJ2-7; D gene ambiguous. Germline CDR1 is SGHTA and CDR2 is FQGNSA. Deletions cut 5 bases from V and 3 bases from J, with 11 bases between. There are 13 residues in the CDR3. In nucleotides, the CDR3 is TGTGCCAGCAGCCCAGGAGTAGGCTACGAGCAGTACTTC. Translation: CASSPGVGYEQYF.

This clonotype was detected a few times. V and J are TRBV7-2 and TRBJ1-1; D is unclear. The V gene's germline CDR1 is SGHTA and CDR2 FQGNSA. Trimming left V 2 bases short and J 7 bases short, with 14 bases between. This CDR3 has 14 amino acids. CDR3 protein: CASSLSWAPHEAFF. The CDR3, as DNA: TGTGCCAGCAGCTTAAGCTGGGCACCCCATGAAGCTTTCTTT.

The chain uses TRBV19 and TRBJ1-2; 8 bases match TRBD1. The V and J ends lost 5 bases and 4 bases, in that order; junction bases with no gene match: 6. This CDR3 is 14 amino acids long. The germline CDR1 and CDR2 sequences are LNHDA and SQIVND (reference sequence). CDR3 bases: TGTGCCAGTAGTTCAGGGACAGGAGGCTATGGCTACACCTTC. Translating gives CASSSGTGGYGYTF.

This clonotype was found a few times. The chain links TRBV28 to TRBJ1-2, with D unclear. The CDR3 extends over 14 amino acids. V gave up 5 bases and J gave up 2 bases, with 12 bases separating them. Germline assignment: CDR1 MDHEN and CDR2 SYDVKM. The CDR3 DNA sequence: TGTGCCAGCAGTAGAGGCGGCAGCAACTATGGCTACACCTTC. Translated: CASSRGGSNYGYTF.